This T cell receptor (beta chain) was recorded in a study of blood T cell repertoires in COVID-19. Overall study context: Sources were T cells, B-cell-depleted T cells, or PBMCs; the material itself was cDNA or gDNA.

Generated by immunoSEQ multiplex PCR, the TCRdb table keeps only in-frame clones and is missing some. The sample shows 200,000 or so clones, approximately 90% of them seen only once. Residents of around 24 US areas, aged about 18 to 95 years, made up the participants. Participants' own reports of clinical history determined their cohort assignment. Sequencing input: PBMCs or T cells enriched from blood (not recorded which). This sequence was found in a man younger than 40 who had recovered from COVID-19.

The CDR3 coding sequence is TGTGCCTGCGGACAGGGGCTTTCACCCCTCCACTTT. Amino acids: CACGQGLSPLHF. The chain recombines TRBV30 with TRBJ1-6; 9 bases fit TRBD1. Trimming took 6 bases from V and 9 from J; bases not matched to a gene: 3. This CDR3 comprises 12 residues. The germline V gene has CDR1 GTSNPN and CDR2 SVGIG (reference sequence).